The clone carrying this TCR beta chain was seen once. Donation came from healthy Caucasian individuals in Russia who were aged about 6 to 100. Each donor supplied approximately 10 milliliters of peripheral blood. This specimen comes from a study of blood T cells in healthy people across ages. There are 11 residues in the CDR3. V gave up 7 bases and J gave up 6 bases, with 10 bases separating them. The V gene's germline CDR1 is SGDLS and CDR2 YYNGEE. Alongside a J-beta primer mix, a sample-barcoded 5' primer served in a second PCR lasting about 7 to 11 cycles. TCRdb ran MiXCR on the 5' RACE reads and lists one entry per CDR3 protein. The sample contains roughly 2 million distinct CDR3 sequences, 40% to 55% of which appear only once.

The chain carries TRBV9 and TRBJ1-2, with a tentative D call TRBD1 (6 bases). Sequencing input: blood. The clonotype originates from a woman aged 35 to 49 in good health. CDR3 sequence: CASYGQHGYTF. CDR3 nucleotides: TGTGCCAGCTACGGACAGCATGGCTACACCTTC. The full variable domain, completed using reference TRBV9 and TRBJ1-2, is DSGVTQTPKHLITATGQRVTLRCSPRSGDLSVYWYQQSLDQGLQFLIQYYNGEERAKGNILERFSAQQFPDLHSELNLSSLELGDSALYFCASYGQHGYTFGSGTRLTVV.